These 29 T cell receptor beta chains were all obtained from the same sample, sequenced in a study of CD8 T cells in Susac syndrome. RNA amounts of roughly 0.5 to 1 ug underwent reverse transcription with random hexamers. TCRdb re-analysed the immunoSEQ multiplex PCR reads in MiXCR, keeping a single row per CDR3 protein. The data hold about 80,000 distinct CDR3 sequences, with approximately 94% observed a single time. Input material: CD8+ T cells from PBMCs. These receptors all stem from a human donor in good health.

The CDR3 sequence: CASSVDGGAGEQYV. CDR3 DNA: TGTGCCAGCAGCGTAGATGGTGGGGCGGGGGAGCAGTACGTC. The V and J genes are TRBV9 and TRBJ2-7; possibly TRBD2 for D (6 bases). With 0 bases removed from V and 7 bases from J, the gap between germline ends came to 14 bases. CDR3 length equals 14 residues. CDR1 and CDR2 (germline): SGDLS, YYNGEE.

The V call is TRBV7-9, the J call TRBJ1-1, with 9 bases identical to TRBD1. V lost 4 bases to trimming and J lost 4 bases; unmatched junction nucleotides: 4. The CDR3 sequence is 14 residues long. Germline V CDR1 and CDR2: SEHNR, FQNEAQ (reference sequence). The CDR3: CASSSTTGGTEAFF. The CDR3, as DNA: TGTGCCAGCAGCTCGACGACAGGGGGCACTGAAGCTTTCTTT.

The chain carries TRBV14 and TRBJ2-5; 9 bases are a match to TRBD1. V lost 0 bases and J lost 5; bases outside the gene matches: 13. The germline V gene encodes CDR1 SGHDN and CDR2 FVKESK. The CDR3 length is 18 residues. The CDR3, as DNA: TGTGCCAGCAGCCAAGATCGCGGGACAGGGCCTGCCCTTGAGACCCAGTACTTC. This encodes CASSQDRGTGPALETQYF.

The chain is built from TRBV20-1 and TRBJ2-3, with TRBD1 matching over 8 bases. Germline trimming cut 6 bases from V and 4 bases from J; bases unmatched to any gene: 3. In germline, CDR1 is DFQATT, CDR2 SNEGSKA (reference sequence). The CDR3 totals 12 residues. DNA for the CDR3: TGCAGTGCCCCACAGGGGGCAGATACGCAGTATTTT. Amino acids: CSAPQGADTQYF.

CDR3 loop: CSARFTGASGNTIYF. DNA of the CDR3: TGCAGTGCTAGATTTACGGGGGCGTCTGGAAACACCATATATTTT. The chain links TRBV20-1 to TRBJ1-3; D possibly corresponds to TRBD1 (6 bases). The germline V gene encodes CDR1 DFQATT and CDR2 SNEGSKA (reference sequence). The ends were cut back, 2 bases at V and 1 base at J, with 12 bases in the middle. This CDR3 has 15 residues.

The chain joins TRBV20-1 to TRBJ2-7, with TRBD1 identical over 7 bases. The CDR3 spans 16 residues. The ends lost 5 bases at V and 3 bases at J; junction bases unmatched: 16. CDR1 and CDR2 (germline): DFQATT, SNEGSKA (reference sequence). CDR3 in DNA: TGCAGTGCTCGACCTGCGGACGGGACAGACTACTACGAGCAGTACTTC. Its translation is CSARPADGTDYYEQYF.

J is TRBJ2-3 and V is TRBV4-1, with a tentative D call TRBD2 (5 bases). V shed 0 bases and J shed 3 bases, with 10 bases lying between them. Germline V gene data show CDR1 as MGHRA and CDR2 as YSYEKL. The CDR3 has 15 amino acids. The chain's CDR3 is CASSQDGGRTDTQYF. CDR3 coding DNA: TGCGCCAGCAGCCAAGATGGCGGGCGGACAGATACGCAGTATTTT.

This sequence joins TRBV20-1 and TRBJ2-2, with 10 bases aligning to TRBD2. V lost 0 bases, J lost 0 bases, and 13 bases stayed unmatched. Germline V gives CDR1 DFQATT, CDR2 SNEGSKA (reference sequence). The CDR3 is made up of 20 amino acids. The CDR3 nucleotides read TGCAGTGCTAGAGATCTGTACCAGCGGGGGGGAAACGCGAACACCGGGGAGCTGTTTTTT. This sequence encodes CSARDLYQRGGNANTGELFF.

The table lists this clonotype with a count of one. The chain has TRBV10-3 and TRBJ2-5; D is unresolved. Germline V gene data show CDR1 as ENHRY and CDR2 as SYGVKD. V was pared by 0 bases and J by 2 bases, with 4 bases between. CDR3 size: 13 residues. CDR3 protein: CAISESTQETQYF. The CDR3 nucleotides read TGTGCCATCAGTGAGTCGACTCAAGAGACCCAGTACTTC.

CDR3 amino acids: CASAPTSGPRLAGDADTQYF. DNA for the CDR3: TGTGCTAGTGCCCCCACGAGCGGGCCCCGGCTAGCGGGAGACGCAGATACGCAGTATTTT. This chain links TRBV12-5 with TRBJ2-3; 10 positions match TRBD2. This CDR3 is 20 amino acids long. The ends lost 7 bases at V and 4 bases at J; junction bases unmatched: 23. Germline CDR1 reads LGHNT; CDR2 reads FRNRAP.

This chain uses TRBV7-9 with TRBJ2-5; a possible D gene is TRBD1 (7 bases). Germline CDR1 is SEHNR and CDR2 is FQNEAQ (reference sequence). The CDR3 contains 16 residues. V lost 4 bases and J 5 bases, leaving 20 bases between the germline ends. The CDR3, as DNA: TGTGCCAGCAGCTCCACGGCAGGGGGGTATTCGGAGACCCAGTACTTC. Encoded protein: CASSSTAGGYSETQYF.

The V call is TRBV12-3 or TRBV12-4, the J call TRBJ2-3; D unclear. With 4 bases removed from V and 5 bases from J, the gap between germline ends came to 13 bases. This CDR3 is built from 14 residues. The CDR3 nucleotides are TGTGCCAGCAGTTCGTGGGCGGAGAAAGATACGCAGTATTTT. Translation gives CASSSWAEKDTQYF.

This chain joins TRBV20-1 and TRBJ1-1; 9 bases are a match to TRBD1. Germline assignment: CDR1 DFQATT and CDR2 SNEGSKA (reference sequence). With V trimmed by 5 bases and J by 0 bases, 16 bases remained unmatched. The CDR3 loop spans 18 amino acids. The CDR3 DNA follows: TGCAGTGCTGTACGCCGGGACAGGGCGTCCGGCATGAACACTGAAGCTTTCTTT. This codes for CSAVRRDRASGMNTEAFF.

The CDR3 DNA reads TGTGCCAGCAGCTTAGGGCAGACGATGAACACTGAAGCTTTCTTT. It encodes CASSLGQTMNTEAFF. V usage is TRBV13 and J usage is TRBJ1-1, with D hard to call. The V end lost 0 bases, the J end lost 0 bases, and 8 bases lay between the germline ends. Germline-derived CDR1 and CDR2 are PRHDT and FYEKMQ (reference sequence). This CDR3 comprises 15 residues.

This rearrangement joins TRBV13 to TRBJ1-1; D perhaps matches TRBD1 (5 bases). This CDR3 is 13 amino acids long. Trimming cost V 3 bases and J 3 bases, with 8 bases left between them. CDR1 PRHDT and CDR2 FYEKMQ come from the germline V gene (reference sequence). The CDR3 here is CASSFEGDTEAFF. Here the CDR3 DNA reads TGTGCCAGCAGCTTCGAAGGGGACACTGAAGCTTTCTTT.

The chain uses TRBV29-1 and TRBJ2-7, with D perhaps TRBD2 (6 bases). The CDR3 contains 13 residues. V was shortened by 4 bases and J by 5 bases, with 15 bases between the two germline ends. The germline V gene has CDR1 SQVTM and CDR2 ANQGSEA. The chain's CDR3 is CSVVAGSPHEQYF. CDR3 in DNA: TGCAGCGTTGTCGCGGGGTCCCCCCACGAGCAGTACTTC.

The chain employs TRBV20-1 and TRBJ2-7, with D possibly being TRBD1 or TRBD2 (5 bases each). Germline CDR1 reads DFQATT; CDR2 reads SNEGSKA (reference sequence). The length of the CDR3 is 16 residues. Deletions cut 2 bases from V and 4 bases from J, with 21 bases between. CDR3 coding DNA: TGCAGTGCTAGATTAGCGCCTGGGACCGGCGTTTACGAGCAGTACGTC. Translation: CSARLAPGTGVYEQYV.

The chain carries TRBV6-6 and TRBJ2-1; tentatively, D is TRBD2 (7 bases). Germline CDR1 is MNHNY and CDR2 is SVGAGI (reference sequence). The CDR3 length is 16 residues. Trimming stripped 2 bases from V and 1 base from J, with 12 bases between. The DNA for the CDR3 is TGTGCCAGCAGTTACGGGGGGAGGGGGTCCTACAATGAGCAGTTCTTC. Encoded protein: CASSYGGRGSYNEQFF.

The genes are TRBV6-5 and TRBJ2-5; 7 nucleotides agree with TRBD2. Germline loops: CDR1 MNHEY, CDR2 SVGAGI. This CDR3 is built from 16 residues. J gave up 5 bases and V 1 base, and 10 bases lay outside the gene matches. The CDR3 bases are TGTGCCAGCAGTTACTGGCGTTCAATCGGGAGGGAGACCCAGTACTTC. This gives the protein CASSYWRSIGRETQYF.

This chain links TRBV27 with TRBJ2-6; 7 bases map to TRBD2. Germline CDR1 and CDR2: MNHEY and SMNVEV (reference sequence). The ends lost 3 bases at V and 7 bases at J; junction bases unmatched: 3. The CDR3 is 14 residues long. CDR3: CASSFRGDANVLTF. CDR3 sequence (DNA): TGTGCCAGCAGTTTTCGGGGGGATGCCAACGTCCTGACTTTC.

The V and J genes are TRBV7-6 and TRBJ1-1; D perhaps matches TRBD1 (6 bases). Trimming removed 5 bases from V and 7 bases from J, with 14 bases in between. This CDR3 region has 13 residues. The germline V gene encodes CDR1 SGHVS and CDR2 FNYEAQ. The CDR3 region has the DNA TGTGCCAGCAGCCCCCGGAGGACAGTTGAAGCTTTCTTT. Residues: CASSPRRTVEAFF.

The rearrangement links TRBV5-1 to TRBJ2-1, with TRBD2 as a possible D gene (6 bases). V lost 0 bases to trimming and J lost 10 bases, with 11 bases between them. Germline CDR1 SGHRS, CDR2 YFSETQ. The CDR3 is 13 amino acids. CDR3 coding DNA: TGCGCCAGCAGCTTGGAAACCGGAGGGGAGCAGTTCTTC. Amino acids: CASSLETGGEQFF.

This clonotype was detected a few times. The chain joins TRBV5-1 to TRBJ2-1; D remains unclear. The CDR3 runs 15 residues. Trimming took 1 base from V and 6 from J, leaving 14 bases between them. Germline CDR1 and CDR2: SGHRS and YFSETQ. The CDR3 DNA is TGCGCCAGCAGCTTGTGGGCCATCTCGGGCAATGAGCAGTTCTTC. It translates to CASSLWAISGNEQFF.

The J gene is TRBJ2-1, the V gene TRBV4-1; the match to TRBD2 covers 8 bases. The CDR3 is 17 amino acids. Trimming removed 1 base from V and 2 bases from J; junction bases left unmatched: 7. Germline loops: CDR1 MGHRA, CDR2 YSYEKL. The CDR3 spells CASSQVGAGGPYNEQFF. CDR3 DNA sequence: TGCGCCAGCAGCCAAGTGGGGGCGGGGGGACCCTACAATGAGCAGTTCTTC.

The CDR3 DNA reads TGTGCCAGCAGCGTAAGGACTAGCGGGAGTGACGGGGAGCTGTTTTTT. The encoded protein is CASSVRTSGSDGELFF. The chain uses TRBV9 and TRBJ2-2, with TRBD2 identical over 13 bases. V lost 1 base and J lost 7; bases outside the gene matches: 4. The CDR3 is 16 amino acids. Per germline, CDR1 SGDLS and CDR2 YYNGEE.

This chain uses TRBV19 with TRBJ1-5; D unresolved. The CDR3 contains 15 residues. Germline CDR1 and CDR2: LNHDA and SQIVND (reference sequence). Trimming took 4 bases from V and 3 from J, leaving 13 bases between them. CDR3 bases: TGTGCCAGTAGTACTTGGACGACCCCCAATCAGCCCCAGCATTTT. Its protein is CASSTWTTPNQPQHF.

The V and J genes are TRBV9 and TRBJ2-6, with D unclear. This CDR3 spans 11 amino acids. The ends were cut back, 7 bases at V and 4 bases at J, with 3 bases in the middle. Per the germline V gene, CDR1 is SGDLS and CDR2 is YYNGEE. The CDR3 nucleotides read TGTGCCAGCTCCGGGGCCAACGTCCTGACTTTC. It translates to CASSGANVLTF.

As concerns this clonotype: The junction departs from the called germline gene at one end, perhaps through a read error. The chain links TRBV6-5 to TRBJ2-1; TRBD2 aligns across 12 bases. Per germline, CDR1 MNHEY and CDR2 SVGAGI. This CDR3 comprises 15 residues. The CDR3 sequence: CASSDSSGGANEQFF. CDR3 nucleotide sequence: TGTGCCAGCAGTGACTCTAGCGGGGGGGCCAATGAGCAGTTCTTC.

V and J are TRBV6-2 or TRBV6-3 and TRBJ2-2, with D unresolved. Germline V gives CDR1 MNHEY, CDR2 SVGEGT. V gave up 2 bases and J gave up 3 bases, with 4 bases separating them. The CDR3 contains 13 residues. The CDR3 is CASSYRDTGELFF. DNA of the CDR3: TGTGCCAGCAGTTACAGGGACACCGGGGAGCTGTTTTTT.